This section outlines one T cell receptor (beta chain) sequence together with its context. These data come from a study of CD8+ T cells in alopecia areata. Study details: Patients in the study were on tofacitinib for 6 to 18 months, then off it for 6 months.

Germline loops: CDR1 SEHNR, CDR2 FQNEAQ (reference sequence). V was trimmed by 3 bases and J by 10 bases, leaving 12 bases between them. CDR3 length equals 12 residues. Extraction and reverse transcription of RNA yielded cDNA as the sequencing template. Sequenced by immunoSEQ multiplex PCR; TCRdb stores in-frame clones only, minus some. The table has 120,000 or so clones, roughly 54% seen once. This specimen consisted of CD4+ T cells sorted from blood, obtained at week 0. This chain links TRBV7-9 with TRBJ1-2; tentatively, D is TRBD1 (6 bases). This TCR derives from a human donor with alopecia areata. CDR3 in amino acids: CASSLAGDVYTF. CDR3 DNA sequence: TGTGCCAGCAGCTTGGCAGGGGATGTCTACACCTTC.